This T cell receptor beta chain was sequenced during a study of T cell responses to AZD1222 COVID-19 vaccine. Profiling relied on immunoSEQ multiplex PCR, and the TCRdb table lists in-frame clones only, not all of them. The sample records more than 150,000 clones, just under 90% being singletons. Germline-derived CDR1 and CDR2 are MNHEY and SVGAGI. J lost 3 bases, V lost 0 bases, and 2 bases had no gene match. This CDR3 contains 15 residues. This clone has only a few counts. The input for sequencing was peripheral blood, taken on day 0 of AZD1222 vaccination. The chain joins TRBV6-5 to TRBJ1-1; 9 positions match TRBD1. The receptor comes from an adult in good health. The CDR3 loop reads CASSYSRTGDTEAFF. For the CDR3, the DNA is TGTGCCAGCAGTTACTCTAGGACAGGGGACACTGAAGCTTTCTTT.